The source of this T cell receptor beta chain is a study of HIV-infected patients and healthy controls. This clonotype was recorded at least ten times. TCRdb passed the 5' RACE reads through MiXCR, listing each CDR3 protein once. The sample yields around 58,000 distinct CDR3 sequences, less than 20% seen once. Sequencing input: CD4+ T cells from blood. The origin of this receptor is a human donor in good health.

The CDR3 DNA reads TGTGCCAGCAGGGGAGACGGTATCTATGGCTACACCTTC. Its protein product is CASRGDGIYGYTF. V is TRBV2 and J is TRBJ1-2; D gene unclear. CDR3 length: 13 residues. Germline V gives CDR1 SNHLY, CDR2 FYNNEI. V lost 6 bases, J lost 4 bases, and 12 bases lay in between.